One sample yielded the 22 T cell receptor beta chains listed below, sequenced in a study of T cell changes during pregnancy in multiple sclerosis. The table came from immunoSEQ multiplex PCR; TCRdb's copy has only in-frame clones and leaves some out. The sample lists 60,000 to 75,000 clones; approximately 92% were seen once. The sample was peripheral blood, taken in the second trimester of pregnancy. The receptors derive from a female donor with multiple sclerosis, enrolled in a pregnancy study.

This clone has only one observation. The chain has TRBV18 and TRBJ2-3; possibly TRBD2 for D (7 bases). CDR1 KGHSH and CDR2 LQKENI come from the germline V gene. The CDR3 totals 17 residues. V lost 0 bases and J 2 bases, leaving 15 bases between the germline ends. In nucleotides, the CDR3 is TGTGCCAGCTCACCACCGAGGGGGGGGGCGAACACAGATACGCAGTATTTT. Translation gives CASSPPRGGANTDTQYF.

The chain carries TRBV9 and TRBJ1-2; D possibly corresponds to TRBD1 (5 bases). With 1 base removed from V and 1 base from J, the gap between germline ends came to 8 bases. Germline lookup yields CDR1 SGDLS and CDR2 YYNGEE. The CDR3 is 14 amino acids. The CDR3 DNA reads as TGTGCCAGCAGCGTACAGGGCGATAACTATGGCTACACCTTC. Amino acid sequence: CASSVQGDNYGYTF.

The rearrangement joins TRBV11-3 to TRBJ2-5; TRBD1 matches 11 bases. The CDR3 has 16 amino acids. Per the germline V gene, CDR1 is SGHNT and CDR2 is YENEEA. Losses at the gene ends were 5 bases for V and 5 bases for J; bases not matched to a gene: 10. The CDR3 protein is CASSPGQGAPWETQYF. The DNA for the CDR3 is TGTGCCAGCAGCCCCGGACAGGGGGCGCCTTGGGAGACCCAGTACTTC.

The rearrangement links TRBV28 to TRBJ1-2, with D maybe TRBD1 (5 bases). Per germline, CDR1 MDHEN and CDR2 SYDVKM. Deletions cut 9 bases from V and 0 bases from J, with 17 bases between. The length of the CDR3 is 15 residues. CDR3: CASVAYRKANYGYTF. DNA for the CDR3: TGTGCCAGTGTAGCCTACAGGAAGGCTAACTATGGCTACACCTTC.

Here the CDR3 DNA reads TGTGCCAGCAGCCCTACAGGGAGGGCCGGGAGTGAGCAGTACTTC. Translating gives CASSPTGRAGSEQYF. V usage is TRBV7-3 and J usage is TRBJ2-7; a weak D match, TRBD2 (7 bases). Trimming removed 5 bases from V and 7 bases from J, with 21 bases in between. Germline V gives CDR1 SGHTA, CDR2 FQGTGA. The CDR3 has 15 amino acids.

The chain links TRBV29-1 to TRBJ2-3; the match to TRBD2 covers 10 bases. Trimming took 4 bases from V and 3 from J; bases not matched to a gene: 16. CDR3 length equals 18 residues. Looked up from germline, CDR1 is SQVTM and CDR2 is ANQGSEA. The CDR3 bases are TGCAGCGTTGGCTCCCAGCGGGAGGGGGGATTTGAAACAGATACGCAGTATTTT. Translating gives CSVGSQREGGFETDTQYF.

This clone was counted a single time. The J gene is TRBJ1-5, the V gene TRBV28; 10 bases match TRBD1. The germline gives CDR1 MDHEN, CDR2 SYDVKM. V shed 4 bases and J 1 base; nucleotides not matched to a gene: 4. The CDR3 contains 16 residues. CDR3 in amino acids: CASSSGQGGSNQPQHF. Here the CDR3 DNA reads TGTGCCAGCAGTTCAGGACAGGGGGGGAGCAATCAGCCCCAGCATTTT.

The V call is TRBV5-4, the J call TRBJ1-2; 7 nucleotides match TRBD1. The CDR3 extends over 16 amino acids. Germline V gives CDR1 SGHNT, CDR2 YYREEE (reference sequence). V shed 4 bases and J 5 bases; nucleotides not matched to a gene: 14. The DNA for the CDR3 is TGTGCCAGCAGCCAGGGACAGTCCCCCGCCATTTATGGCTACACCTTC. It specifies CASSQGQSPAIYGYTF.

V gene TRBV7-2 combines with J gene TRBJ1-6; tentative D call: TRBD1 (6 bases). Trimming removed 1 base from V and 9 bases from J, with 19 bases in between. Germline V gene sequence: CDR1 SGHTA, CDR2 FQGNSA. This CDR3 region has 17 residues. The CDR3 DNA sequence: TGTGCCAGCAGCTTAGACCTGCCCGGACTCAGGGGTTCACCCCTCCACTTT. Its protein is CASSLDLPGLRGSPLHF. The whole variable domain, remainder taken from reference TRBV7-2 and TRBJ1-6, is GAGVSQSPSNKVTEKGKDVELRCDPISGHTALYWYRQSLGQGLEFLIYFQGNSAPDKSGLPSDRFSAERTGGSVSTLTIQRTQQEDSAVYLCASSLDLPGLRGSPLHFGNGTRLTVT.

The chain carries TRBV19 and TRBJ2-1; possibly TRBD2 for D (5 bases). The germline gives CDR1 LNHDA, CDR2 SQIVND (reference sequence). Deletions cut 5 bases from V and 0 bases from J, with 11 bases between. The CDR3 sequence is 15 residues long. CDR3 nucleotides: TGTGCCAGTAGTTCGCGGGTTAGCTCCTACAATGAGCAGTTCTTC. Residues: CASSSRVSSYNEQFF. Drawing the rest from reference TRBV19 and TRBJ2-1, the complete variable domain is DGGITQSPKYLFRKEGQNVTLSCEQNLNHDAMYWYRQDPGQGLRLIYYSQIVNDFQKGDIAEGYSVSREKKESFPLTVTSAQKNPTAFYLCASSSRVSSYNEQFFGPGTRLTVL.

The chain couples TRBV5-6 to TRBJ2-5; 10 bases agree with TRBD2. V shed 2 bases, J shed 13 bases, and the junction held 11 bases outside the gene matches. The CDR3 loop spans 14 amino acids. Germline V gives CDR1 SGHDT, CDR2 YYEEEE. CDR3 amino acids: CASSFRASGGRTYF. In DNA form, the CDR3 reads TGTGCCAGCAGCTTTCGGGCTAGCGGGGGCCGCACGTACTTC. Drawing the rest from reference TRBV5-6 and TRBJ2-5, the complete variable domain is DAGVTQSPTHLIKTRGQQVTLRCSPKSGHDTVSWYQQALGQGPQFIFQYYEEEERQRGNFPDRFSGHQFPNYSSELNVNALLLGDSALYLCASSFRASGGRTYFGPGTRLLVL.

This chain uses TRBV5-4 with TRBJ2-7; possible D gene TRBD2, 6 bases. Germline V lookup: CDR1 SGHNT, CDR2 YYREEE (reference sequence). V was shortened by 4 bases and J by 1 base, with 12 bases between the two germline ends. The CDR3 runs 14 residues. DNA for the CDR3: TGTGCCAGCAGCCTGTGGGGGACTTCCTACGAGCAGTACTTC. Encoded protein: CASSLWGTSYEQYF.

V usage is TRBV7-6 and J usage is TRBJ2-2, with TRBD1 as a possible D gene (6 bases). The ends were cut back, 5 bases at V and 1 base at J, with 11 bases in the middle. CDR1 and CDR2 (germline): SGHVS, FNYEAQ. The CDR3 length is 15 residues. The CDR3 loop reads CASSLGTMNTGELFF. The CDR3 DNA is TGTGCCAGCAGCCTCGGGACAATGAACACCGGGGAGCTGTTTTTT.

V and J are TRBV19 and TRBJ1-5; 9 bases are a match to TRBD1. The J segment lost 4 bases and the V segment lost 9 bases, leaving 10 bases of the junction unmatched. There are 15 residues in the CDR3. From germline, CDR1 is LNHDA and CDR2 SQIVND (reference sequence). The CDR3 nucleotides read TGTGCCAGCAATCCCGGGACAGGGACTAATCAGCCCCAGCATTTT. It encodes CASNPGTGTNQPQHF.

The chain has TRBV30 and TRBJ1-4; a possible D gene is TRBD1 (6 bases). V gave up 2 bases and J gave up 14 bases, with 15 bases separating them. Germline CDR1 GTSNPN, CDR2 SVGIG (reference sequence). CDR3 length: 12 amino acids. The CDR3 sequence is CAWSPGQFILFF. CDR3 bases: TGTGCCTGGAGTCCCGGACAGTTTATCCTGTTTTTT. The complete variable domain, with remaining parts taken from reference TRBV30 and TRBJ1-4, reads SQTIHQWPATLVQPVGSPLSLECTVEGTSNPNLYWYRQAAGRGLQLLFYSVGIGQISSEVPQNLSASRPQDRQFILSSKKLLLSDSGFYLCAWSPGQFILFFGSGTQLSVL.

The chain recombines TRBV28 with TRBJ2-7, with 11 nucleotides matching TRBD1. This CDR3 is built from 16 residues. Unmatched junction bases numbered 6, after V lost 2 bases and J lost 3 bases. In germline, CDR1 is MDHEN, CDR2 SYDVKM. CDR3 sequence (DNA): TGTGCCAGCAGTTTACCTACCGGGACAGGGGGCTACGAGCAGTACTTC. It codes for CASSLPTGTGGYEQYF.

The chain combines TRBV15 with TRBJ2-1; 8 bases map to TRBD2. Germline assignment: CDR1 LNHNV and CDR2 YYDKDF (reference sequence). The CDR3 consists of 15 residues. V was pared by 1 base and J by 6 bases, with 5 bases of the junction left unmatched. The CDR3 sequence: CATSRGAGGVNEQFF. In nucleotides, the CDR3 is TGTGCCACCAGCAGAGGGGCGGGAGGAGTCAATGAGCAGTTCTTC.

The V gene is TRBV12-1, the J gene TRBJ2-2; the table calls TRBD1, which could not be checked here. TRBV12-1 is annotated as a pseudogene. CDR3 length equals 17 residues. CDR3 amino acids: CASSSRRGQGDPGELFF. The CDR3 nucleotides read TGTGCCAGCAGCTCCCGACGGGGACAGGGGGATCCCGGGGAGCTGTTTTTT.

This clone was counted once. This chain uses TRBV15 with TRBJ1-2; D gene ambiguous. CDR3 length: 13 amino acids. The germline V gene encodes CDR1 LNHNV and CDR2 YYDKDF (reference sequence). V lost 0 bases and J 5 bases, leaving 7 bases between the germline ends. The CDR3 reads CATSRERQYGYTF. CDR3 sequence (DNA): TGTGCCACCAGCAGAGAGCGGCAGTATGGCTACACCTTC.

V is TRBV30 and J is TRBJ2-1, with 9 bases identical to TRBD2. Germline V gene data show CDR1 as GTSNPN and CDR2 as SVGIG (reference sequence). The CDR3 runs 14 residues. With 2 bases clipped from V and 8 bases from J, the junction kept 7 bases outside the gene matches. CDR3 sequence (DNA): TGTGCCTGGAGTCTTGCGGGAGGGCCATATGAGCAGTTCTTC. The encoded protein is CAWSLAGGPYEQFF.

V and J are TRBV7-3 and TRBJ1-6; 10 nucleotides line up with TRBD1. V lost 9 bases, J lost 0 bases, and 2 bases stayed unmatched. Germline CDR1 reads SGHTA; CDR2 reads FQGTGA. The CDR3 extends over 15 amino acids. The CDR3 spells CARDRGSSYNSPLHF. The CDR3 nucleotides are TGTGCCAGGGACAGGGGGAGCTCCTATAATTCACCCCTCCACTTT.

V usage is TRBV5-6 and J usage is TRBJ2-7; no reliable D call. Germline loops: CDR1 SGHDT, CDR2 YYEEEE. The V and J ends lost 4 bases and 4 bases respectively, with 9 bases between them. The CDR3 is 12 amino acids. The DNA for the CDR3 is TGTGCCAGCAGCCTTACTGAATACGAGCAGTACTTC. Translated: CASSLTEYEQYF. The entire variable domain, with the rest obtained from reference TRBV5-6 and TRBJ2-7, is as follows: DAGVTQSPTHLIKTRGQQVTLRCSPKSGHDTVSWYQQALGQGPQFIFQYYEEEERQRGNFPDRFSGHQFPNYSSELNVNALLLGDSALYLCASSLTEYEQYFGPGTRLTVT.